These 21 T cell receptor beta chains were sequenced from one sample in a study of beta chain features in type 1 diabetes (dated by TCRdb to 2017 to 2018). General conclusions and limits of the study: A moderate but significant shortening of TCRB CDR3 length was observed in type 1 diabetes patients in all four CD4+ subsets.

Library prep was done by the immunoSEQ multiplex PCR assay. The High Capacity cDNA Reverse Transcription Kit was used to reverse transcribe all of the isolated RNA, meaning that expressed TCRB transcripts were what got sequenced. In TCRdb, the immuneACCESS table is reduced to in-frame sequences with V and J assigned. These tables do not hold every clone; where another copy was compared, an unresolved V gene accounts for under half, and the others remain unexplained. The sample has some 330,000 clones on record, roughly 12% of them singletons. The ten largest clones take up over 0.008% of the sample. These receptors lack a known antigen. Sample: naive CD4+ T cells from blood. The intended sense of this specimen's cell subset or site label: true naive CD4+ T cells. These TCRs come from a woman aged 18-30 years with type 1 diabetes.

This clone came up a few times. The chain has TRBV30 and TRBJ2-1; D may be TRBD2 (5 bases). Trimming shortened V by 2 bases and J by 9 bases, and 14 bases separated the two germline ends. CDR1 is GTSNPN, CDR2 SVGIG, per germline (reference sequence). This CDR3 has 13 amino acids. The CDR3: CAWSPRGSGEQFF. CDR3 coding DNA: TGTGCCTGGAGTCCCCGTGGGAGCGGTGAGCAGTTCTTC. The complete variable domain, with remaining parts taken from reference TRBV30 and TRBJ2-1, reads SQTIHQWPATLVQPVGSPLSLECTVEGTSNPNLYWYRQAAGRGLQLLFYSVGIGQISSEVPQNLSASRPQDRQFILSSKKLLLSDSGFYLCAWSPRGSGEQFFGPGTRLTVL.

J is TRBJ1-1 and V is TRBV4-3, with TRBD1 matching 8 bases. The J segment lost 0 bases and the V segment lost 1 base, leaving 4 bases of the junction unmatched. The CDR3 is 16 amino acids. The germline CDR1 and CDR2 sequences are LGHNA and YSLEER. The CDR3 nucleotides read TGCGCCAGCAGCCAAGGGACAGGGCACATGAACACTGAAGCTTTCTTT. Translation: CASSQGTGHMNTEAFF.

There are a few counts of this clone. V and J are TRBV28 and TRBJ2-7; D is uncertain. Trimming pared 5 bases from V and 3 bases from J, leaving 14 bases between. Germline-derived CDR1 and CDR2 are MDHEN and SYDVKM. The CDR3 runs to 14 residues. The CDR3 DNA is TGTGCCAGCAGTCCAGACTCGTCGTTCTACGAGCAGTACTTC. It translates to CASSPDSSFYEQYF.

The chain employs TRBV29-1 and TRBJ2-1, with 7 bases lining up with TRBD2. Trimming removed 8 bases from V and 8 bases from J; junction bases left unmatched: 12. The CDR3 extends over 13 amino acids. Germline V gene lookup returns CDR1 SQVTM and CDR2 ANQGSEA. The CDR3 DNA follows: TGCAGCTCCGAGGGAGGGTGGAGGGATGAGCAGTTCTTC. It encodes CSSEGGWRDEQFF.

This chain uses TRBV19 with TRBJ2-2; maybe TRBD1 (6 bases). V dropped 1 base and J dropped 1 base, with 7 bases sitting between them. Germline V CDR1 and CDR2: LNHDA, SQIVND (reference sequence). The CDR3 contains 15 residues. This CDR3 reads CASSIGGRNTGELFF. The CDR3 DNA follows: TGTGCCAGTAGTATAGGGGGGCGGAACACCGGGGAGCTGTTTTTT.

The J gene is TRBJ1-1, the V gene TRBV7-2, with TRBD1 matching over 7 bases. J lost 7 bases, V lost 3 bases, and 5 bases had no gene match. CDR3 size: 13 residues. Germline loops: CDR1 SGHTA, CDR2 FQGNSA. The DNA of the CDR3 is TGTGCCAGCAGCTTCCGGGACAGCCTTGAAGCTTTCTTT. Translation gives CASSFRDSLEAFF.

The rearrangement uses TRBV19 and TRBJ2-5; 13 positions agree with TRBD2. The CDR3 contains 15 residues. Trimming removed 7 bases from V and 3 bases from J; junction bases left unmatched: 5. Germline-derived CDR1 and CDR2 are LNHDA and SQIVND (reference sequence). CDR3 in amino acids: CASTTGLAGEETQYF. The CDR3 bases are TGTGCCAGTACCACTGGACTAGCGGGGGAAGAGACCCAGTACTTC.

The rearrangement uses TRBV29-1 and TRBJ2-7, with 7 nucleotides matching TRBD1. The V gene's germline CDR1 is SQVTM and CDR2 ANQGSEA. The CDR3 length is 12 residues. J lost 5 bases, V lost 6 bases, and 7 bases had no gene match. The chain's CDR3 is CSVARQGNEQYF. CDR3 DNA sequence: TGCAGCGTGGCGAGACAGGGTAACGAGCAGTACTTC.

Here the CDR3 DNA reads TGTGCCACCAGCATGGATCGGGTCCCGGGAATCGAGCAGTACTTC. Amino acids: CATSMDRVPGIEQYF. The chain couples TRBV15 to TRBJ2-7; D is possibly TRBD2 (5 bases). The germline V and J ends were trimmed by 4 bases and 6 bases, with 19 bases remaining between them. Germline V gene data show CDR1 as LNHNV and CDR2 as YYDKDF (reference sequence). The CDR3 has 15 amino acids.

The chain employs TRBV5-5 and TRBJ2-4; the match to TRBD2 covers 8 bases. Germline V gene sequence: CDR1 SGHKS, CDR2 YYEKEE (reference sequence). Losses at the gene ends were 4 bases for V and 4 bases for J; bases not matched to a gene: 1. The CDR3 runs 13 residues. The CDR3 loop is CASSIAGKNIQYF. The CDR3 nucleotides are TGTGCCAGCAGCATAGCGGGGAAAAACATTCAGTACTTC.

This clone was counted between two and nine times. The chain joins TRBV29-1 to TRBJ2-7; maybe TRBD1 (5 bases). This CDR3 spans 12 amino acids. Germline lookup yields CDR1 SQVTM and CDR2 ANQGSEA. V gave up 0 bases and J gave up 5 bases, with 8 bases separating them. As DNA, the CDR3 is TGCAGCGTTGAAGAACAAGGGGACGAGCAGTACTTC. Its translation is CSVEEQGDEQYF.

The rearrangement links TRBV19 to TRBJ1-5, with TRBD1 identical over 7 bases. Trimming took 9 bases from V and 3 from J; bases not matched to a gene: 2. The V gene's germline CDR1 is LNHDA and CDR2 SQIVND (reference sequence). The CDR3 consists of 12 residues. In DNA form, the CDR3 reads TGTGCCAGCGACAGGGACAATCAGCCCCAGCATTTT. Its translation: CASDRDNQPQHF.

This clone came up a few times. The chain employs TRBV4-3 and TRBJ2-6; no clear D. This CDR3 comprises 16 residues. Trimming pared 0 bases from V and 0 bases from J, leaving 6 bases between. The germline V gene encodes CDR1 LGHNA and CDR2 YSLEER. CDR3 protein: CASSQEALSGANVLTF. CDR3 DNA: TGCGCCAGCAGCCAAGAGGCTCTCTCTGGGGCCAACGTCCTGACTTTC.

This clone was found a few times. The chain recombines TRBV5-1 with TRBJ2-1; 9 bases fit TRBD2. From germline, CDR1 is SGHRS and CDR2 YFSETQ. This CDR3 has 14 amino acids. J gave up 5 bases and V 2 bases, and 2 bases lay outside the gene matches. The CDR3 protein is CASSFAGGDNEQFF. The CDR3 coding sequence is TGCGCCAGCAGCTTCGCGGGGGGGGACAATGAGCAGTTCTTC. Using reference TRBV5-1 and TRBJ2-1 for the parts outside the CDR3, the full variable domain is KAGVTQTPRYLIKTRGQQVTLSCSPISGHRSVSWYQQTPGQGLQFLFEYFSETQRNKGNFPGRFSGRQFSNSRSEMNVSTLELGDSALYLCASSFAGGDNEQFFGPGTRLTVL.

The rearrangement uses TRBV9 and TRBJ1-1; D perhaps matches TRBD1 (6 bases). The CDR3 runs 12 residues. Germline V lookup: CDR1 SGDLS, CDR2 YYNGEE. Trimming shortened V by 1 base and J by 11 bases, and 12 bases separated the two germline ends. CDR3 loop: CASSVLGASAFF. The CDR3 coding sequence is TGTGCCAGCAGCGTACTGGGGGCGAGCGCTTTCTTT.

The chain has TRBV6-6 and TRBJ2-5, with TRBD2 identical over 7 bases. CDR3 length: 15 amino acids. The J segment lost 7 bases and the V segment lost 5 bases, leaving 13 bases of the junction unmatched. The germline CDR1 and CDR2 sequences are MNHNY and SVGAGI (reference sequence). For the CDR3, the DNA is TGTGCCAGCAGTCTCACTTTTGGGGAGGGCTGGACCCAGTACTTC. Residues: CASSLTFGEGWTQYF.

The rearrangement joins TRBV7-9 to TRBJ2-4, with D possibly being TRBD2 (6 bases). The CDR3 is 14 residues long. CDR1 and CDR2 from the germline V gene are SEHNR and FQNEAQ (reference sequence). V lost 8 bases to trimming and J lost 1 base, with 12 bases between them. As DNA, the CDR3 is TGTGCCAGCGCCCGAAGCGGGGCCAAAAACATTCAGTACTTC. It yields the protein CASARSGAKNIQYF.

V and J are TRBV7-8 and TRBJ2-1; D is possibly TRBD2 (6 bases). Looked up from germline, CDR1 is SGHVS and CDR2 is FQNEAQ. Trimming removed 4 bases at V and 6 bases at J, with 10 bases between. There are 13 residues in the CDR3. The CDR3 region has the DNA TGTGCCAGCAGCTCGTTCGGGGGCAATGAGCAGTTCTTC. Translating gives CASSSFGGNEQFF.

The V gene is TRBV7-9, the J gene TRBJ1-1; D is uncertain. The CDR3 covers 11 residues. Trimming took off 5 bases at V and 6 bases at J, with 7 bases between the two ends. Germline V gene data show CDR1 as SEHNR and CDR2 as FQNEAQ (reference sequence). The CDR3 DNA follows: TGTGCCAGCAGCGAGGCCGCTGAAGCTTTCTTT. It yields the protein CASSEAAEAFF. The whole variable domain, filled in from reference TRBV7-9 and TRBJ1-1, reads DTGVSQNPRHKITKRGQNVTFRCDPISEHNRLYWYRQTLGQGPEFLTYFQNEAQLEKSRLLSDRFSAERPKGSFSTLEIQRTEQGDSAMYLCASSEAAEAFFGQGTRLTVV.

The V gene is TRBV27, the J gene TRBJ2-2; 9 bases map to TRBD1. With 6 bases clipped from V and 4 bases from J, the junction kept 9 bases outside the gene matches. CDR3 length equals 16 residues. Germline V gene sequence: CDR1 MNHEY, CDR2 SMNVEV (reference sequence). CDR3 nucleotides: TGTGCCAGCAGGCGACTAGGGACAGGGAGCACCGGGGAGCTGTTTTTT. It encodes CASRRLGTGSTGELFF.

The CDR3 nucleotides read TGTGCCAGTAGCATGGGACAAGCTAACACCGGGGAGCTGTTTTTT. It translates to CASSMGQANTGELFF. This chain joins TRBV19 and TRBJ2-2, with D possibly being TRBD1 (6 bases). The CDR3 has 15 amino acids. V gave up 6 bases and J gave up 2 bases, with 13 bases separating them. CDR1 LNHDA and CDR2 SQIVND come from the germline V gene (reference sequence). The full variable domain, completed using reference TRBV19 and TRBJ2-2, is DGGITQSPKYLFRKEGQNVTLSCEQNLNHDAMYWYRQDPGQGLRLIYYSQIVNDFQKGDIAEGYSVSREKKESFPLTVTSAQKNPTAFYLCASSMGQANTGELFFGEGSRLTVL.